These 20 T cell receptor beta chains were sequenced from one sample in a study of blood T cells in healthy people across ages. A second roughly 6 to 12 cycle PCR used barcoded and J-beta primers. TCRdb re-derived calls from the 5' RACE reads in MiXCR, one entry per CDR3 protein. This table has hundreds of thousands of distinct CDR3 sequences, 55% to 75% appearing once. The sample taken for sequencing was blood. The source of these receptors is a man under 40 in good health.

This chain connects TRBV7-8 to TRBJ2-5; D might be TRBD2 (7 bases). With 1 base removed from V and 5 bases from J, the gap between germline ends came to 17 bases. CDR3 length equals 16 residues. The germline CDR1 and CDR2 sequences are SGHVS and FQNEAQ. CDR3 sequence: CASSLELRGAGETQYF. CDR3 DNA sequence: TGTGCCAGCAGCTTAGAGCTTCGGGGGGCTGGTGAGACCCAGTACTTC.

The CDR3 here is CASSMLGTNEQFF. For the CDR3, the DNA is TGTGCCAGTAGTATGCTGGGAACCAATGAGCAGTTCTTC. The V and J genes are TRBV19 and TRBJ2-1; D not certain. Germline-derived CDR1 and CDR2 are LNHDA and SQIVND (reference sequence). Trimming removed 3 bases at V and 6 bases at J, with 9 bases between. The CDR3 spans 13 residues.

The J gene is TRBJ2-5, the V gene TRBV5-1, with 9 bases that match TRBD1. The J call could be wrong; TRBJ2-1 is a better fit for the DNA end. CDR1 is SGHRS, CDR2 YFSETQ, per germline. The CDR3 totals 17 residues. CDR3 loop: CASSLWLGTGTQETQFF. CDR3 DNA sequence: TGCGCCAGCAGCTTGTGGCTTGGGACAGGGACACAAGAGACCCAGTTCTTC.

This clonotype was recorded a few times. The chain couples TRBV7-2 to TRBJ2-1, with no clear D. The CDR3 covers 13 residues. Germline V gene data show CDR1 as SGHTA and CDR2 as FQGNSA. Trimming took 5 bases from V and 9 from J, leaving 14 bases between them. The CDR3 here is CASSPSPWGEQFF. In DNA form, the CDR3 reads TGTGCCAGCAGCCCGTCCCCGTGGGGTGAGCAGTTCTTC. Full variable domain (missing parts from reference TRBV7-2 and TRBJ2-1): GAGVSQSPSNKVTEKGKDVELRCDPISGHTALYWYRQSLGQGLEFLIYFQGNSAPDKSGLPSDRFSAERTGGSVSTLTIQRTQQEDSAVYLCASSPSPWGEQFFGPGTRLTVL.

The chain employs TRBV11-2 and TRBJ2-3; D ambiguous. The CDR3 is 14 amino acids. V lost 5 bases, J lost 0 bases, and 9 bases lay in between. Germline V gives CDR1 SGHAT, CDR2 FQNNGV. DNA for the CDR3: TGTGCCAGCAGCCCCGAATTGAGCACAGATACGCAGTATTTT. Amino acid sequence: CASSPELSTDTQYF. The complete variable domain, with remaining parts taken from reference TRBV11-2 and TRBJ2-3, reads EAGVAQSPRYKIIEKRQSVAFWCNPISGHATLYWYQQILGQGPKLLIQFQNNGVVDDSQLPKDRFSAERLKGVDSTLKIQPAKLEDSAVYLCASSPELSTDTQYFGPGTRLTVL.

The chain joins TRBV29-1 to TRBJ2-7; D gene ambiguous. The CDR3 is 13 amino acids. CDR1 is SQVTM, CDR2 ANQGSEA, per germline. V was shortened by 1 base and J by 6 bases, with 13 bases between the two germline ends. This CDR3 reads CSVEAEGSGEQYF. The CDR3 coding sequence is TGCAGCGTTGAAGCGGAAGGGTCGGGCGAGCAGTACTTC.

This chain joins TRBV29-1 and TRBJ2-2, with D perhaps matching TRBD2 (5 bases). CDR1 and CDR2 (germline): SQVTM, ANQGSEA. The length of the CDR3 is 12 residues. V lost 5 bases and J 3 bases, leaving 7 bases between the germline ends. CDR3 nucleotide sequence: TGCAGCGTTCCCGGGGACACCGGGGAGCTGTTTTTT. Translated, it gives CSVPGDTGELFF.

The V call is TRBV7-2, the J call TRBJ2-5, with 11 positions matching TRBD1. This CDR3 has 15 residues. V was clipped by 1 base and J by 12 bases; unmatched bases: 10. The germline V gene has CDR1 SGHTA and CDR2 FQGNSA. The CDR3 nucleotides are TGTGCCAGCAGCTTAGGGGACAGGGGGAGATCTGGAAAGTACTTC. It is translated as CASSLGDRGRSGKYF.

This chain links TRBV6-2 or TRBV6-3 with TRBJ2-3; no clear D. V was trimmed by 7 bases and J by 7 bases, leaving 15 bases between them. From germline, CDR1 is MNHEY and CDR2 SVGEGT. The CDR3 has 13 residues. The CDR3 here is CASTAPLLYTQYF. In nucleotides, the CDR3 is TGTGCCAGCACCGCTCCCCTCCTCTATACGCAGTATTTT.

This chain uses TRBV27 with TRBJ2-1; TRBD1 matches 10 bases. The CDR3 totals 13 residues. Losses at the gene ends were 3 bases for V and 14 bases for J; bases not matched to a gene: 7. Germline loops: CDR1 MNHEY, CDR2 SMNVEV (reference sequence). In DNA, the CDR3 is TGTGCCAGCAGTTTTAGGGACGGGACAGGGGAGTTCTTC. Its translation: CASSFRDGTGEFF.

This clonotype has only one observation. The chain uses TRBV12-3 or TRBV12-4 and TRBJ2-3; D uncertain. Trimming took 6 bases from V and 3 from J, leaving 13 bases between them. The CDR3 contains 14 residues. CDR3 protein: CASSPIVFTDTQYF. In nucleotides, the CDR3 is TGTGCCAGCAGCCCTATAGTATTTACAGATACGCAGTATTTT.

The rearrangement uses TRBV7-8 and TRBJ2-4, with D possibly being TRBD2 (6 bases). V was trimmed by 0 bases and J by 9 bases, leaving 15 bases between them. This CDR3 has 15 residues. CDR1 SGHVS and CDR2 FQNEAQ come from the germline V gene. CDR3 protein: CASSLATVLASIQYF. The CDR3 region has the DNA TGTGCCAGCAGCTTAGCGACGGTCCTAGCGAGCATTCAGTACTTC.

The chain uses TRBV6-5 and TRBJ2-1; D might be TRBD1 (7 bases). Germline loops: CDR1 MNHEY, CDR2 SVGAGI. The ends were cut back, 7 bases at V and 2 bases at J, with 15 bases in the middle. The CDR3 sequence is 15 residues long. The CDR3 here is CASTPGGTPYNEQFF. DNA for the CDR3: TGTGCCAGCACCCCAGGGGGGACTCCCTACAATGAGCAGTTCTTC.

This clonotype was counted only a few times. The genes are TRBV7-9 and TRBJ2-3; D uncertain. Germline V gives CDR1 SEHNR, CDR2 FQNEAQ (reference sequence). V was trimmed by 6 bases and J by 7 bases, leaving 8 bases between them. This CDR3 contains 11 residues. CDR3 in amino acids: CASSLLNTQYF. The CDR3 region has the DNA TGTGCCAGCAGTTTGTTGAATACGCAGTATTTT.

The chain couples TRBV20-1 to TRBJ2-7, with D tentatively TRBD1 (5 bases). The CDR3 covers 14 residues. V was shortened by 1 base and J by 5 bases, with 15 bases between the two germline ends. The germline CDR1 and CDR2 sequences are DFQATT and SNEGSKA (reference sequence). CDR3 region: CSARAFVGAHEQYF. CDR3 DNA sequence: TGCAGTGCTAGAGCGTTCGTAGGGGCCCACGAGCAGTACTTC.

V usage is TRBV29-1 and J usage is TRBJ2-1; no firm D call. Germline lookup yields CDR1 SQVTM and CDR2 ANQGSEA. CDR3 length equals 12 residues. V lost 7 bases and J 6 bases, leaving 13 bases between the germline ends. CDR3 nucleotide sequence: TGCAGCGGACAAATTTGGGGCAATGAGCAGTTCTTC. Its protein is CSGQIWGNEQFF.

V and J are TRBV12-3 or TRBV12-4 and TRBJ1-2; D ambiguous. Trimming left V 3 bases short and J 8 bases short, with 10 bases between. The CDR3 sequence is 12 residues long. CDR3 sequence: CASSLGRVGYTF. In DNA, the CDR3 is TGTGCCAGCAGTTTGGGAAGGGTAGGCTACACCTTC.

The chain carries TRBV20-1 and TRBJ1-5; the D is unclear. Germline V CDR1 and CDR2: DFQATT, SNEGSKA (reference sequence). This CDR3 has 13 amino acids. V shed 6 bases and J shed 9 bases, with 18 bases lying between them. CDR3 sequence (DNA): TGCAGTGCGCGTCGGGCAGGTTGGGGGCCCCAGCATTTT. It is translated as CSARRAGWGPQHF.

The rearrangement links TRBV16 to TRBJ1-1; D unclear. From germline, CDR1 is KGHSY and CDR2 FQNENV. Trimming removed 0 bases from V and 5 bases from J, with 7 bases in between. The CDR3 covers 13 residues. DNA for the CDR3: TGTGCCAGCAGCCAATCTCGGGGAACTGAAGCTTTCTTT. The encoded protein is CASSQSRGTEAFF.

The chain combines TRBV4-3 with TRBJ2-7; D is possibly TRBD2 (5 bases). Trimming left V 3 bases short and J 5 bases short, with 11 bases between. Germline-derived CDR1 and CDR2 are LGHNA and YSLEER. This CDR3 is 13 amino acids long. The CDR3 loop is CASSQGSVDEQYF. The DNA for the CDR3 is TGCGCCAGCAGCCAGGGGAGTGTAGACGAGCAGTACTTC.